These T cell receptor beta chains were read from a single sample in a study of T cells in Graves' hyperthyroidism and ophthalmopathy. One entry per CDR3 protein results from TCRdb running MiXCR on the multiplex PCR reads. Among a few hundred thousand distinct CDR3 sequences listed, 46% were seen once. The material sequenced was peripheral blood or thyroid tissue (not recorded which). The receptor source for this set is an adult woman with Graves' disease, either hyperthyroidism or ophthalmopathy (not recorded which). Both conserved end residues are part of each CDR3. The order of the fields is clone size, J gene, V gene, D gene, CDR3 protein, CDR3 DNA. D genes are given only for firm matches. Size values are once, few and many counts, or a class for expanded clones, and some rows have none.

abundance: .; j_gene: TRBJ2-6; v_gene: TRBV7-2; d_gene: .; CDR3aa: CASSLVPRGSGANVLTF; CDR3nt: TGTGCCAGCAGCTTAGTCCCCAGGGGCTCTGGGGCCAACGTCCTGACTTTC
abundance: many; j_gene: TRBJ1-3; v_gene: TRBV11-2; d_gene: .; CDR3aa: CASSPQRGNTIYF; CDR3nt: TGTGCCAGCAGCCCACAGCGGGGAAACACCATATATTTT
abundance: few; j_gene: TRBJ2-2; v_gene: TRBV12-3/TRBV12-4; d_gene: TRBD1; CDR3aa: CASRGQGYTGELFF; CDR3nt: TGTGCCAGCCGGGGACAGGGTTACACCGGGGAGCTGTTTTTT
abundance: .; j_gene: TRBJ2-7; v_gene: TRBV2; d_gene: .; CDR3aa: CASSEGHYEQYF; CDR3nt: TGTGCCAGCAGTGAGGGTCACTACGAGCAGTACTTC
abundance: .; j_gene: TRBJ1-2; v_gene: TRBV6-1; d_gene: .; CDR3aa: CASSETHGNYGYTF; CDR3nt: TGTGCCAGCAGTGAAACCCACGGTAACTATGGCTACACCTTC
abundance: many; j_gene: TRBJ1-5; v_gene: TRBV19; d_gene: .; CDR3aa: CASSISGHNQPQHF; CDR3nt: TGTGCCAGTAGTATAAGCGGGCACAATCAGCCCCAGCATTTT
abundance: few; j_gene: TRBJ1-4; v_gene: TRBV7-6; d_gene: .; CDR3aa: CASSLGTAANEKLFF; CDR3nt: TGTGCCAGCAGCTTAGGGACAGCGGCTAATGAAAAACTGTTTTTT
abundance: many; j_gene: TRBJ1-2; v_gene: TRBV10-3; d_gene: .; CDR3aa: CAINRDTANYGYTF; CDR3nt: TGTGCCATCAACCGGGACACTGCTAACTATGGCTACACCTTC
abundance: .; j_gene: TRBJ1-5; v_gene: TRBV2; d_gene: .; CDR3aa: CASSEVGTGHQPQHF; CDR3nt: TGTGCCAGCAGTGAAGTTGGGACGGGCCATCAGCCCCAGCATTTT
abundance: .; j_gene: TRBJ2-7; v_gene: TRBV5-1; d_gene: TRBD2; CDR3aa: CASSLDRAGDEQYF; CDR3nt: TGCGCCAGCAGCTTGGATAGGGCGGGGGACGAGCAGTACTTC
abundance: many; j_gene: TRBJ2-5; v_gene: TRBV5-8; d_gene: TRBD2; CDR3aa: CASSPATSGQETQYF; CDR3nt: TGTGCCAGCAGCCCCGCGACTAGCGGACAAGAGACCCAGTACTTC
abundance: .; j_gene: TRBJ2-3; v_gene: TRBV13; d_gene: TRBD2; CDR3aa: CASSPEMVGLAANGETDTQYF; CDR3nt: TGTGCCAGCAGCCCAGAGATGGTGGGACTAGCGGCAAACGGGGAGACAGATACGCAGTATTTT
abundance: .; j_gene: TRBJ2-6; v_gene: TRBV5-1; d_gene: .; CDR3aa: CASSLGQSGANVLTF; CDR3nt: TGCGCCAGCAGCTTGGGGCAGTCTGGGGCCAACGTCCTGACTTTC
abundance: many; j_gene: TRBJ2-5; v_gene: TRBV4-2; d_gene: TRBD2; CDR3aa: CASSQEETSGTQYF; CDR3nt: TGTGCCAGCAGCCAAGAAGAGACTAGCGGGACCCAGTACTTC
abundance: few; j_gene: TRBJ1-6; v_gene: TRBV7-2; d_gene: TRBD1; CDR3aa: CSVSRGNNSPLHF; CDR3nt: TGCAGCGTATCCAGGGGGAATAATTCACCCCTCCACTTT
abundance: few; j_gene: TRBJ1-1; v_gene: TRBV19; d_gene: TRBD1; CDR3aa: CASSGRTGGNTEAFF; CDR3nt: TGTGCCAGTAGTGGCCGGACAGGGGGGAACACTGAAGCTTTCTTT
abundance: .; j_gene: TRBJ2-5; v_gene: TRBV29-1; d_gene: TRBD1; CDR3aa: CSVDTGEETQYF; CDR3nt: TGCAGCGTTGACACAGGGGAAGAGACCCAGTACTTC
abundance: .; j_gene: TRBJ1-2; v_gene: TRBV7-2; d_gene: .; CDR3aa: CASSQDGNGYGYTF; CDR3nt: TGTGCCAGCAGCCAGGACGGAAATGGCTATGGCTACACCTTC
abundance: .; j_gene: TRBJ2-2; v_gene: TRBV5-1; d_gene: .; CDR3aa: CASMARTDTGELFF; CDR3nt: TGCGCCAGCATGGCTAGGACGGACACCGGGGAGCTGTTTTTT
abundance: .; j_gene: TRBJ2-7; v_gene: TRBV10-3; d_gene: TRBD1; CDR3aa: CASQDRESYEQYF; CDR3nt: TGTGCCAGCCAGGACAGGGAGTCCTACGAGCAGTACTTC
abundance: .; j_gene: TRBJ2-7; v_gene: TRBV25-1; d_gene: TRBD1; CDR3aa: CASSESSDRSTYEQYF; CDR3nt: TGTGCCAGCAGTGAGAGTTCGGACAGGTCGACCTACGAGCAGTACTTC
abundance: .; j_gene: TRBJ1-4; v_gene: TRBV19; d_gene: .; CDR3aa: CASSRGPDREKLFF; CDR3nt: TGTGCCAGTAGTAGAGGACCCGATCGTGAAAAACTGTTTTTT
abundance: once; j_gene: TRBJ1-6; v_gene: TRBV20-1; d_gene: TRBD1; CDR3aa: CSASPQGVNSPLHF; CDR3nt: TGCAGTGCTAGCCCACAGGGGGTGAATTCACCCCTCCACTTT
abundance: many; j_gene: TRBJ1-2; v_gene: TRBV3-1; d_gene: TRBD1; CDR3aa: CASSPSLRDSYGYTF; CDR3nt: TGTGCCAGCAGCCCGTCACTCCGGGACAGCTATGGCTACACCTTC
abundance: .; j_gene: TRBJ2-5; v_gene: TRBV10-3; d_gene: .; CDR3aa: CAMTGATQYF; CDR3nt: TGTGCTATGACGGGGGCGACCCAGTACTTC
abundance: many; j_gene: TRBJ1-2; v_gene: TRBV20-1; d_gene: .; CDR3aa: CSASLRGSYGYTF; CDR3nt: TGCAGTGCTAGCTTGAGGGGGAGCTATGGCTACACCTTC
abundance: .; j_gene: TRBJ2-5; v_gene: TRBV5-1; d_gene: .; CDR3aa: CASRRPGVQETQYF; CDR3nt: TGCGCCAGCCGGCGACCAGGGGTACAAGAGACCCAGTACTTC
abundance: few; j_gene: TRBJ1-3; v_gene: TRBV2; d_gene: .; CDR3aa: CASTPRTGYPDF; CDR3nt: TGTGCCAGCACCCCACGGACGGGCTATCCCGATTTT
abundance: many; j_gene: TRBJ1-3; v_gene: TRBV7-2; d_gene: .; CDR3aa: CASSHGVRNTIYF; CDR3nt: TGTGCCAGCAGCCACGGGGTGCGGAACACCATATATTTT
abundance: .; j_gene: TRBJ1-6; v_gene: TRBV25-1; d_gene: .; CDR3aa: CASSAGLYNSPLHF; CDR3nt: TGTGCCAGCAGCGCGGGACTGTATAATTCACCCCTCCACTTT
abundance: many; j_gene: TRBJ1-6; v_gene: TRBV15; d_gene: .; CDR3aa: CATSRVRQTNSPLHF; CDR3nt: TGTGCCACCAGCAGAGTCCGACAGACTAATTCACCCCTCCACTTT
abundance: .; j_gene: TRBJ2-5; v_gene: TRBV9; d_gene: TRBD2; CDR3aa: CASSVGLAQGETQYF; CDR3nt: TGTGCCAGCAGCGTCGGACTAGCCCAGGGAGAGACCCAGTACTTC
abundance: .; j_gene: TRBJ2-6; v_gene: TRBV14; d_gene: .; CDR3aa: CASSQDRAEFSGANVLTF; CDR3nt: TGTGCCAGCAGCCAGGACCGGGCAGAGTTCTCTGGGGCCAACGTCCTGACTTTC
abundance: once; j_gene: TRBJ2-7; v_gene: TRBV15; d_gene: TRBD2; CDR3aa: CATSRESGPGGYEQYF; CDR3nt: TGTGCCACCAGCAGAGAAAGTGGGCCGGGGGGTTACGAGCAGTACTTC
abundance: .; j_gene: TRBJ1-1; v_gene: TRBV7-9; d_gene: .; CDR3aa: CASSPWGAEAFF; CDR3nt: TGTGCCAGCAGCCCCTGGGGGGCTGAAGCTTTCTTT
abundance: .; j_gene: TRBJ1-1; v_gene: TRBV29-1; d_gene: .; CDR3aa: CSVERGEAFF; CDR3nt: TGCAGCGTTGAACGGGGCGAAGCTTTCTTT
abundance: many; j_gene: TRBJ2-5; v_gene: TRBV19; d_gene: .; CDR3aa: CASSINTQETQYF; CDR3nt: TGTGCCAGTAGTATCAACACCCAAGAGACCCAGTACTTC